The sequence of this T cell receptor beta chain was determined in a study of blood T cell repertoires in COVID-19. Assay: immunoSEQ multiplex PCR; the TCRdb copy retains only in-frame clones and omits some. This sample has approximately 360,000 clones; approximately 90% occur once, and the top ten carry around 0.97%. As concerns this clone: Other nucleotide sequences from this sample produce the same CDR3.

The CDR3 sequence is 11 residues long. The ends were cut back, 5 bases at V and 10 bases at J, with 9 bases in the middle. The germline V gene has CDR1 MNHEY and CDR2 SVGAGI. The receptor was derived from a woman aged 25 to 39 with acute COVID-19. The chain recombines TRBV6-5 with TRBJ2-1; D is undetermined. Sequencing was done on a sample of PBMCs or T cells enriched from blood (not recorded which). Here the CDR3 DNA reads TGTGCCAGCAGTCGCGATAACGAGCAGTTCTTC. Translating it yields CASSRDNEQFF.